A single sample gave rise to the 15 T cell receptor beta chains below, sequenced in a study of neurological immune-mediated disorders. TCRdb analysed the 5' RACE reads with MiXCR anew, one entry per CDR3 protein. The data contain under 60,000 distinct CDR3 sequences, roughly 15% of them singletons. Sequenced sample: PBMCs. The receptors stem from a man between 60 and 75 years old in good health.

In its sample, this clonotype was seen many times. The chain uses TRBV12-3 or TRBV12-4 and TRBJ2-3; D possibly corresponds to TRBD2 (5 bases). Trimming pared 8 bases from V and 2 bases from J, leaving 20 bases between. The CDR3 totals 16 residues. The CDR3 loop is CASRPRGLANTDTQYF. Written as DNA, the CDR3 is TGTGCCAGCCGGCCCCGGGGATTAGCAAACACAGATACGCAGTATTTT.

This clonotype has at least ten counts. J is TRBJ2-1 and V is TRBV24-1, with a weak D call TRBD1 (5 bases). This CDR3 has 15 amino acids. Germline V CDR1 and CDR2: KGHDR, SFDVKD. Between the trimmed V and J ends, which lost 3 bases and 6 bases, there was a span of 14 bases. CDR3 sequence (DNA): TGTGCCACCAGTGATGTGGGGCCAGCCTTCAATGAGCAGTTCTTC. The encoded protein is CATSDVGPAFNEQFF.

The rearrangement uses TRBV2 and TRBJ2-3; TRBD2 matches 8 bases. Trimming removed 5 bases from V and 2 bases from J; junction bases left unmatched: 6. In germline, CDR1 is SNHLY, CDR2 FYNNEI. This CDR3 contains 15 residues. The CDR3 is CASSFTSGYTDTQYF. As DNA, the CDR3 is TGTGCCAGCAGTTTTACTAGCGGTTACACAGATACGCAGTATTTT.

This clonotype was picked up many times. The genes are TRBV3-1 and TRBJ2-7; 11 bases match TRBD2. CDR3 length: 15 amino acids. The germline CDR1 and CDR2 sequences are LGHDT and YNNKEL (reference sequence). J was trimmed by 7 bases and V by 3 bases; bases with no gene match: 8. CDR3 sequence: CASSHTSGRGKEQYF. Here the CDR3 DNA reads TGTGCCAGCAGCCATACTAGCGGGAGAGGGAAGGAGCAGTACTTC.

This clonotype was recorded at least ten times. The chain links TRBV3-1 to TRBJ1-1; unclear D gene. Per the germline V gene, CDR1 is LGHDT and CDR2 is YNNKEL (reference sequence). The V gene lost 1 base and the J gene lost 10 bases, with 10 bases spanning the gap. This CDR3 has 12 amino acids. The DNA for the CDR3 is TGTGCCAGCAGCCAAGGACACTTAGGAGCTTTCTTT. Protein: CASSQGHLGAFF.

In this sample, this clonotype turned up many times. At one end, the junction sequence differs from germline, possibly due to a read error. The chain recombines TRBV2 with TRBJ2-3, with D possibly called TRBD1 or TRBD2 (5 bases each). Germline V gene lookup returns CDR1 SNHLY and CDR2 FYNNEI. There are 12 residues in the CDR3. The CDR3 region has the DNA TGTGCCAGCAGCAGGGAAGAGGGACGGACACTTTTT. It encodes CASSREEGRTLF.

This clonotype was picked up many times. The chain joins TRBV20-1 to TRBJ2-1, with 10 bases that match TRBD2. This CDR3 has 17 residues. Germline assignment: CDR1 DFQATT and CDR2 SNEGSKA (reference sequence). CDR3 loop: CRVGPGLATPRPNEQFF. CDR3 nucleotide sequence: TGCAGGGTGGGGCCGGGACTAGCGACACCCCGTCCCAATGAGCAGTTCTTC.

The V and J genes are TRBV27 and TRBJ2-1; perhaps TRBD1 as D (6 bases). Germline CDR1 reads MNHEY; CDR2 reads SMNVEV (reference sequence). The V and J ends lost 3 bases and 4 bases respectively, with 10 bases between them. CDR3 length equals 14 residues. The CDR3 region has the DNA TGTGCCAGCAGTTTTTCTCAGGGGTACAATGAGCAGTTCTTC. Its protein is CASSFSQGYNEQFF.

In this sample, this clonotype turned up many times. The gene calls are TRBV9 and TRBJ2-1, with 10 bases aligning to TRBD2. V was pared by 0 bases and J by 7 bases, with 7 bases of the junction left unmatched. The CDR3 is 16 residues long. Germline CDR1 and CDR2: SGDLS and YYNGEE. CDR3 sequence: CASSVERGLARNEQFF. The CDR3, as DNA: TGTGCCAGCAGCGTAGAAAGGGGACTAGCGCGAAATGAGCAGTTCTTC.

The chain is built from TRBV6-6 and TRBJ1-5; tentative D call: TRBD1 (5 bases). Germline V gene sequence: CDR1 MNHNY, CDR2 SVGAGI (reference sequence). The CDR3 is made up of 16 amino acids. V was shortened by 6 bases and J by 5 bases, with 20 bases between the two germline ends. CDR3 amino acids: CASRRGSVGEDQPQHF. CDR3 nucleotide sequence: TGTGCCAGCAGACGCGGCTCGGTAGGGGAGGATCAGCCCCAGCATTTT.

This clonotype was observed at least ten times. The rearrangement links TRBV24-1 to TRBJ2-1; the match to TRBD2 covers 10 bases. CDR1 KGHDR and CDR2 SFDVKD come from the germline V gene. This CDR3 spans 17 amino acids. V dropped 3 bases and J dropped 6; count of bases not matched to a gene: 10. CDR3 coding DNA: TGTGCCACCAGTGATACAGCGGAGAGCGGGAGGGCCAATGAGCAGTTCTTC. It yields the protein CATSDTAESGRANEQFF.

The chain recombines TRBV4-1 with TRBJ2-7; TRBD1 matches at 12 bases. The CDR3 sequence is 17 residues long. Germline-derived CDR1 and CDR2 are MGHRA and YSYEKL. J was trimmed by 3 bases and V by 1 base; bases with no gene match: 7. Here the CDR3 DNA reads TGCGCCAGCAGCCAAGTGGGGGGGACAGGGGGCCGCTACGAGCAGTACTTC. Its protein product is CASSQVGGTGGRYEQYF.

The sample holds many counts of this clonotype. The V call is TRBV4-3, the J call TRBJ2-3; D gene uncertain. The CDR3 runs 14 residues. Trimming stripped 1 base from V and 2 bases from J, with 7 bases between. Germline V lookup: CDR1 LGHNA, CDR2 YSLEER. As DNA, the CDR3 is TGCGCCAGCAGCCAAGTAGTCCCCACAGATACGCAGTATTTT. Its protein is CASSQVVPTDTQYF.

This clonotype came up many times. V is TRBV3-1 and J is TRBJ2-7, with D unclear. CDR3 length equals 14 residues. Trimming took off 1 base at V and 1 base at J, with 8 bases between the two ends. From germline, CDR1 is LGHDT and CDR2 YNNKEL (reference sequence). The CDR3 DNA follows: TGTGCCAGCAGCCAAGGGCTAGGGTCCTACGAGCAGTACTTC. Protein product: CASSQGLGSYEQYF.

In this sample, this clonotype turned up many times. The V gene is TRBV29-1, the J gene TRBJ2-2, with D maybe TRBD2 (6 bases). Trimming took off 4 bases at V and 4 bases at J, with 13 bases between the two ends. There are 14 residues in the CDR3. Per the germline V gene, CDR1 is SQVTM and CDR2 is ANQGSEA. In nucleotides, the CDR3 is TGCAGCGTTGGGGGGGTTAAGGGCACCGGGGAGCTGTTTTTT. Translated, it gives CSVGGVKGTGELFF.